These 27 T cell receptor beta chains were sequenced from one sample in a study of persistence of HIV-infected CD4 T cells. Their target antigens are unknown. Anti-CD3/anti-CD28 beads served as a nonspecific positive control stimulus. Sorting of responding CD4+ T cells relied on upregulated CD40 ligand together with CD69. This was the immunoSEQ version 4 assay in survey mode. TCRdb's copy holds only in-frame clones and misses some; the assay was immunoSEQ multiplex PCR. The profile shows roughly 35,000 clones, 87% of them singletons. Sequencing was performed on CD4+ T cells sorted from PBMCs after roughly 17-hour stimulation, taken from a patient who received antiretroviral therapy. The receptors were gathered from an adult man with HIV who was CMV-seropositive.

This chain uses TRBV25-1 with TRBJ2-4, with D perhaps matching TRBD2 (6 bases). The V end lost 3 bases, the J end lost 3 bases, and 15 bases lay between the germline ends. CDR1 is MGHDK, CDR2 SYGVNS, per germline. CDR3 length equals 16 residues. CDR3 sequence reads: CASSESLPGGKNIQYF. The CDR3 nucleotides are TGTGCCAGCAGTGAGAGTCTCCCCGGGGGCAAAAACATTCAGTACTTC.

The chain combines TRBV5-1 with TRBJ2-3; D remains ambiguous. Germline V CDR1 and CDR2: SGHRS, YFSETQ. The CDR3 totals 16 residues. With 5 bases removed from V and 0 bases from J, the gap between germline ends came to 16 bases. The CDR3 protein is CASSQARDPSTDTQYF. For the CDR3, the DNA is TGCGCCAGCAGTCAAGCGCGAGACCCGAGCACAGATACGCAGTATTTT.

CDR3 bases: TGTGCCAGCAGTCTGGCCAGGGGAGGCGGCTACACCTTC. Its protein product is CASSLARGGGYTF. The V gene is TRBV27, the J gene TRBJ1-2; tentatively, D is TRBD1 (6 bases). Looked up from germline, CDR1 is MNHEY and CDR2 is SMNVEV (reference sequence). The CDR3 runs 13 residues. With 5 bases removed from V and 8 bases from J, the gap between germline ends came to 15 bases.

The V and J genes are TRBV30 and TRBJ2-7; D gene uncertain. The V gene lost 3 bases and the J gene lost 4 bases, with 7 bases spanning the gap. From germline, CDR1 is GTSNPN and CDR2 SVGIG (reference sequence). The CDR3 sequence is 11 residues long. As DNA, the CDR3 is TGTGCCTGGAGGTTACGGTACGAGCAGTACTTC. Amino acids: CAWRLRYEQYF.

The chain joins TRBV7-2 to TRBJ2-3; 8 bases are a match to TRBD2. The CDR3 sequence is 13 residues long. Trimming at V came to 7 bases and at J to 3 bases, leaving 3 bases not matched to a gene. From germline, CDR1 is SGHTA and CDR2 FQGNSA. The CDR3 nucleotides read TGTGCCAGCATGCGGGAGGTAACAGATACGCAGTATTTT. Translation gives CASMREVTDTQYF.

The V and J genes are TRBV12-5 and TRBJ1-1, with a weak D call TRBD1 (6 bases). Trimming stripped 6 bases from V and 0 bases from J, with 14 bases between. In germline, CDR1 is LGHNT, CDR2 FRNRAP. CDR3 length equals 15 residues. The CDR3 reads CASGPAGTMNTEAFF. In DNA, the CDR3 is TGTGCTAGTGGCCCCGCCGGGACAATGAACACTGAAGCTTTCTTT. Full variable domain (missing parts from reference TRBV12-5 and TRBJ1-1): DARVTQTPRHKVTEMGQEVTMRCQPILGHNTVFWYRQTMMQGLELLAYFRNRAPLDDSGMPKDRFSAEMPDATLATLKIQPSEPRDSAVYFCASGPAGTMNTEAFFGQGTRLTVV.

J is TRBJ1-2 and V is TRBV14; no reliable D call. Germline values: CDR1 SGHDN, CDR2 FVKESK. V lost 1 base and J lost 3, with 9 bases in between. The CDR3 loop spans 14 amino acids. The CDR3 DNA is TGTGCCAGCAGCCAAGTAAACGGATACTATGGCTACACCTTC. Residues: CASSQVNGYYGYTF.

The chain couples TRBV18 to TRBJ2-2; D uncertain. The CDR3 is 12 residues long. V was trimmed by 4 bases and J by 7 bases, leaving 7 bases between them. Germline CDR1 and CDR2: KGHSH and LQKENI. CDR3 loop: CASSLPGGELFF. CDR3 nucleotide sequence: TGTGCCAGCTCACTTCCGGGCGGGGAGCTGTTTTTT.

CDR3 in DNA: TGTGCCAGCAGCTTTATTTCAGGATTCGGGGGTTCTTCCTATGGCTACACCTTC. Its protein product is CASSFISGFGGSSYGYTF. V is TRBV7-8 and J is TRBJ1-2, with D perhaps TRBD1 (5 bases). With 3 bases removed from V and 4 bases from J, the gap between germline ends came to 24 bases. The V gene's germline CDR1 is SGHVS and CDR2 FQNEAQ. This CDR3 spans 18 amino acids.

J is TRBJ1-2 and V is TRBV10-3, with 10 bases matching TRBD1. Germline CDR1 reads ENHRY; CDR2 reads SYGVKD. Losses at the gene ends were 4 bases for V and 8 bases for J; bases not matched to a gene: 7. This CDR3 has 14 amino acids. The CDR3 DNA follows: TGTGCCATCAGTGCTGCCGGGACAGGGGACGGCTACACCTTC. Amino acid sequence: CAISAAGTGDGYTF.

The rearrangement joins TRBV19 to TRBJ1-1; D possibly corresponds to TRBD1 (5 bases). The CDR3 runs to 16 residues. V lost 1 base and J lost 2, with 14 bases in between. The V gene's germline CDR1 is LNHDA and CDR2 SQIVND (reference sequence). CDR3 sequence reads: CASSIGLRGPNTEAFF. The CDR3 nucleotides read TGTGCCAGTAGTATAGGTTTGAGGGGACCCAACACTGAAGCTTTCTTT.

This rearrangement joins TRBV19 to TRBJ2-7, with 8 nucleotides matching TRBD1. Losses at the gene ends were 3 bases for V and 3 bases for J; bases not matched to a gene: 1. CDR3 length: 13 amino acids. CDR1 is LNHDA, CDR2 SQIVND, per germline (reference sequence). The CDR3 protein is CASSMDRDYEQYF. DNA for the CDR3: TGTGCCAGTAGTATGGACAGGGACTACGAGCAGTACTTC.

The rearrangement links TRBV7-8 to TRBJ2-7; perhaps TRBD1 as D (6 bases). The V and J ends lost 7 bases and 0 bases respectively, with 16 bases between them. Per the germline V gene, CDR1 is SGHVS and CDR2 is FQNEAQ. The CDR3 extends over 15 amino acids. Here the CDR3 reads CASKLGGANSYEQYF. The CDR3, as DNA: TGTGCCAGCAAACTAGGGGGAGCGAACTCCTACGAGCAGTACTTC.

This clone was found once. The chain uses TRBV12-3 or TRBV12-4 and TRBJ1-1; 8 bases line up with TRBD1. The V and J ends lost 3 bases and 11 bases, in that order; junction bases with no gene match: 8. The CDR3 is 13 residues long. In DNA form, the CDR3 reads TGTGCCAGCAGTTTCGGACAGGGCTCAGGGGCTTTCTTT. Its protein product is CASSFGQGSGAFF.

This sequence joins TRBV6-5 and TRBJ1-1; D not resolved. Germline V gene lookup returns CDR1 MNHEY and CDR2 SVGAGI. Deletions cut 11 bases from V and 2 bases from J, with 15 bases between. The CDR3 is made up of 13 amino acids. CDR3 sequence: CAVSVAYNTEAFF. For the CDR3, the DNA is TGTGCCGTTTCGGTGGCCTACAACACTGAAGCTTTCTTT.

This clone was seen once. The CDR3 DNA is TGCAGTGCTAGTGTGCTTGGGGAGGAAACTGAAGCTTTCTTT. Amino acid sequence: CSASVLGEETEAFF. The V and J genes are TRBV20-1 and TRBJ1-1; D remains ambiguous. Germline V gene sequence: CDR1 DFQATT, CDR2 SNEGSKA (reference sequence). This CDR3 comprises 14 residues. Between the trimmed V and J ends, which lost 3 bases and 5 bases, there was a span of 16 bases.

The chain has TRBV10-3 and TRBJ2-1, with D hard to call. Trimming cost V 2 bases and J 8 bases, with 16 bases left between them. CDR1 is ENHRY, CDR2 SYGVKD, per germline. The CDR3 has 15 amino acids. Here the CDR3 DNA reads TGTGCCATCAGTGAGCCGACCGGGTCCAACTATGAGCAGTTCTTC. Encoded protein: CAISEPTGSNYEQFF.

The V gene is TRBV12-3 or TRBV12-4, the J gene TRBJ1-5; D perhaps matches TRBD1 (6 bases). Trimming cost V 3 bases and J 9 bases, with 9 bases left between them. There are 12 residues in the CDR3. The CDR3 DNA reads as TGTGCCAGCAGTTTTCAGGGGCCGCCCCAGCATTTT. Its translation is CASSFQGPPQHF.

The CDR3 DNA sequence: TGTGCCAGCAGCTTTAAAATCTCGACAGGAGAGACCCAGTACTTC. It yields the protein CASSFKISTGETQYF. The V and J genes are TRBV7-8 and TRBJ2-5, with D tentatively TRBD1 (6 bases). Per the germline V gene, CDR1 is SGHVS and CDR2 is FQNEAQ. Trimming left V 3 bases short and J 4 bases short, with 15 bases between. The CDR3 loop spans 15 amino acids.

This chain joins TRBV7-8 and TRBJ1-1; D not certain. The CDR3 sequence is 13 residues long. Germline-derived CDR1 and CDR2 are SGHVS and FQNEAQ. V was cut by 5 bases and J by 6 bases, with 13 bases left in between. The CDR3 here is CASSPSWRPEAFF. For the CDR3, the DNA is TGTGCCAGCAGCCCTAGCTGGAGGCCTGAAGCTTTCTTT.

The V call is TRBV5-4, the J call TRBJ2-3, with 7 bases fitting TRBD2. With 0 bases clipped from V and 3 bases from J, the junction kept 10 bases outside the gene matches. Germline V gene sequence: CDR1 SGHNT, CDR2 YYREEE (reference sequence). The CDR3 covers 17 residues. The CDR3 sequence: CASSLGMGEGLTDTQYF. DNA for the CDR3: TGTGCCAGCAGCTTGGGGATGGGGGAGGGCCTGACAGATACGCAGTATTTT.

This clone was detected only once. V is TRBV19 and J is TRBJ1-4; 10 bases are a match to TRBD1. Trimming cost V 3 bases and J 2 bases; bases outside gene matches: 12. The CDR3 has 19 residues. The V gene's germline CDR1 is LNHDA and CDR2 SQIVND (reference sequence). This chain's CDR3 is CASSIRDRGRDWTNEKLFF. CDR3 nucleotide sequence: TGTGCCAGTAGTATCCGGGACAGGGGTAGAGATTGGACTAATGAAAAACTGTTTTTT. Supplemented by reference TRBV19 and TRBJ1-4, the full variable domain reads DGGITQSPKYLFRKEGQNVTLSCEQNLNHDAMYWYRQDPGQGLRLIYYSQIVNDFQKGDIAEGYSVSREKKESFPLTVTSAQKNPTAFYLCASSIRDRGRDWTNEKLFFGSGTQLSVL.

The V and J genes are TRBV5-6 and TRBJ2-3; D is ambiguous. The CDR3 extends over 13 amino acids. V was pared by 2 bases and J by 0 bases, with 4 bases between. Per the germline V gene, CDR1 is SGHDT and CDR2 is YYEEEE. This CDR3 is CASSLTSTDTQYF. DNA for the CDR3: TGTGCCAGCAGCTTAACGAGCACAGATACGCAGTATTTT.

V gene TRBV6-6 combines with J gene TRBJ1-2; a weak D match, TRBD1 (5 bases). V was shortened by 6 bases and J by 4 bases, with 21 bases between the two germline ends. Germline assignment: CDR1 MNHNY and CDR2 SVGAGI (reference sequence). The CDR3 runs to 16 residues. As DNA, the CDR3 is TGTGCCAGCAGCACCCCCGGGCAGGGAAAAATCTATGGCTACACCTTC. It encodes CASSTPGQGKIYGYTF.

The chain couples TRBV10-3 to TRBJ1-1; tentatively, D is TRBD1 (6 bases). V was clipped by 5 bases and J by 1 base, with 11 bases between them. The CDR3 covers 14 residues. Germline V gene sequence: CDR1 ENHRY, CDR2 SYGVKD. The CDR3 region is CAISKTGQNTEAFF. The CDR3 DNA reads TGTGCCATCAGTAAGACAGGTCAGAACACTGAAGCTTTCTTT.

This chain links TRBV6-1 with TRBJ2-1; 11 nucleotides line up with TRBD1. Germline assignment: CDR1 MNHNS and CDR2 SASEGT. This CDR3 is 16 amino acids long. The J segment lost 8 bases and the V segment lost 3 bases, leaving 9 bases of the junction unmatched. CDR3 sequence reads: CASSEGTGGGFDEQFF. CDR3 bases: TGTGCCAGCAGTGAGGGGACAGGGGGAGGGTTCGATGAGCAGTTCTTC.

The V gene is TRBV6-1, the J gene TRBJ1-5; the D is unclear. There are 16 residues in the CDR3. V was pared by 4 bases and J by 0 bases, with 13 bases between. In germline, CDR1 is MNHNS, CDR2 SASEGT. The CDR3 nucleotides are TGTGCCAGCAGTGGGACTCTGACTTATAGCAATCAGCCCCAGCATTTT. It codes for CASSGTLTYSNQPQHF.